The following is a TCR beta chain sequence with its context. Its antigen is unidentified. These data belong to a study of blood T cells in healthy people across ages. Study-wide results and caveats: Donor CMV status was unknown, possibly confounding expanded clonotype changes.

The V segment lost 2 bases and the J segment 4 bases; nucleotides outside the gene matches: 10. Germline lookup yields CDR1 DFQATT and CDR2 SNEGSKA (reference sequence). This CDR3 region has 15 residues. The use of a sample-barcoded 5' primer and a J-beta primer mix characterized a second PCR of roughly 6 to 11 cycles. Each cDNA molecule received a tag from a template-switch adaptor that had 12 random nucleotides. TCRdb re-analysed the 5' RACE reads in MiXCR, keeping a single row per CDR3 protein. The sample has approximately 700,000 distinct CDR3 sequences; roughly 32% are singletons. The draw of peripheral blood yielded approximately 11 milliliters from each donor.

The V gene is TRBV20-1, the J gene TRBJ2-7; 8 positions match TRBD1. The TCR comes from a woman aged 80 or older in good health. The sample was blood. CDR3 amino acids: CSARNLGQALYEQYF. CDR3 sequence (DNA): TGCAGTGCTAGAAACCTGGGACAGGCACTGTACGAGCAGTACTTC.